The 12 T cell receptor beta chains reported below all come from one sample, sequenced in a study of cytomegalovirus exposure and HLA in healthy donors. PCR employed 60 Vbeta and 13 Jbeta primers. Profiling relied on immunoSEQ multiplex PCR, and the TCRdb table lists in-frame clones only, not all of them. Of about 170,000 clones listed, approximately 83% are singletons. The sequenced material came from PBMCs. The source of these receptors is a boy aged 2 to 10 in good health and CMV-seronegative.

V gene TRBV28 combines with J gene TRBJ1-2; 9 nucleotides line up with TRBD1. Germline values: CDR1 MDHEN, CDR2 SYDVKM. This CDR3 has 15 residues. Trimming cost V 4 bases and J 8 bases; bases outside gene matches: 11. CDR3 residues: CASSYPSQGAQGYTF. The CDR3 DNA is TGTGCCAGCAGTTACCCGTCACAGGGGGCGCAGGGCTACACCTTC.

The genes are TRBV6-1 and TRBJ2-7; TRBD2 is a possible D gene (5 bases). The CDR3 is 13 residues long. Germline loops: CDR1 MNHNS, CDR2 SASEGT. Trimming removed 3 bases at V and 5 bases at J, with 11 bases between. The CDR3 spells CASSDNLRDEQYF. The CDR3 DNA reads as TGTGCCAGCAGTGATAATTTGAGGGACGAGCAGTACTTC.

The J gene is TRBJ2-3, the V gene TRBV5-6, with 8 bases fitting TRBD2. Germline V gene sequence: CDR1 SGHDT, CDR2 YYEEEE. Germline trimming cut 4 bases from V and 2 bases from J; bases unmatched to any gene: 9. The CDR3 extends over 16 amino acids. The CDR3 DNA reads TGTGCCAGCAGCCCACGGGGGGGGCGGATCACAGATACGCAGTATTTT. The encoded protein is CASSPRGGRITDTQYF.

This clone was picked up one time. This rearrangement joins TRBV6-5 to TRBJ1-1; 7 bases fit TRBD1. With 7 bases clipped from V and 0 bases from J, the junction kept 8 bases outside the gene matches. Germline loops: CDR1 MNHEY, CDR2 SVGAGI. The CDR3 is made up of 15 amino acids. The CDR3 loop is CASISRDSVNTEAFF. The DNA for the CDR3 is TGTGCCAGCATCTCCCGGGACAGTGTGAACACTGAAGCTTTCTTT.

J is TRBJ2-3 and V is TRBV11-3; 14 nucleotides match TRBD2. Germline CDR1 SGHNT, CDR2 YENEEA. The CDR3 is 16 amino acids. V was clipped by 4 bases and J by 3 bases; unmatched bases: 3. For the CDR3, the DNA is TGTGCCAGCAGCTCCGGACTAGCGGGAGGTACAGATACGCAGTATTTT. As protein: CASSSGLAGGTDTQYF.

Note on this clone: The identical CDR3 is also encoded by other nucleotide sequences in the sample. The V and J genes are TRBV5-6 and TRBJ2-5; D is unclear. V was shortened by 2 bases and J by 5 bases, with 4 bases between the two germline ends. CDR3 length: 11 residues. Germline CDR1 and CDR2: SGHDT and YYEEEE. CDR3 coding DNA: TGTGCCAGCAGCTTTCGGGAGACCCAGTACTTC. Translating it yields CASSFRETQYF.

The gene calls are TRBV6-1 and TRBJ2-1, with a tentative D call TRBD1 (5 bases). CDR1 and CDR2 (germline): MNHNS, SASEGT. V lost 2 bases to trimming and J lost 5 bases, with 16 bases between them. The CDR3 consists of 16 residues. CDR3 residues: CASSELGVSFDNEQFF. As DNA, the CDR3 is TGTGCCAGCAGTGAACTAGGGGTGTCATTCGACAATGAGCAGTTCTTC.

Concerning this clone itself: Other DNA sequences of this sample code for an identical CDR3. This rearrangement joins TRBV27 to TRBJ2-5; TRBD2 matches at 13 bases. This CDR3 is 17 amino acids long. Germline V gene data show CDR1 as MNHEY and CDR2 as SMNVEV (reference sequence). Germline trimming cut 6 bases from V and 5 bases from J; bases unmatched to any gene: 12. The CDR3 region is CASSSQRLAGGQETQYF. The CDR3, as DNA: TGTGCCAGCAGCTCGCAAAGACTAGCGGGAGGCCAGGAGACCCAGTACTTC.

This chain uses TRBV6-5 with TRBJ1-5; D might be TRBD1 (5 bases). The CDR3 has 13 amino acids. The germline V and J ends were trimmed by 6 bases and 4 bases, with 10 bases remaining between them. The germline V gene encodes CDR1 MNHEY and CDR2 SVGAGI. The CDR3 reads CASSPDSNQPQHF. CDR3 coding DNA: TGTGCCAGCAGCCCAGACAGTAATCAGCCCCAGCATTTT.

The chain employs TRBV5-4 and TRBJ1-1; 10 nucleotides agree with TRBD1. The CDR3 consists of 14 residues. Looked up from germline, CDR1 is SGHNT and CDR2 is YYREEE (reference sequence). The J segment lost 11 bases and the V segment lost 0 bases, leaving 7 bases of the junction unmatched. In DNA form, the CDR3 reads TGTGCCAGCAGCTTGGCCCCGGGACAGGGGATTGCTTTCTTT. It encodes CASSLAPGQGIAFF.

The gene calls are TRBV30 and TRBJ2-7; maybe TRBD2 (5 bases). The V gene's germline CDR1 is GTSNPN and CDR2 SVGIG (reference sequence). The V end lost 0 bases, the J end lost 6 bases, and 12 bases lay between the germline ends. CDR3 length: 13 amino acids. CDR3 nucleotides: TGTGCCTGGAGTGTTAGTCTAGCAAGCGAGCAGTACTTC. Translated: CAWSVSLASEQYF.

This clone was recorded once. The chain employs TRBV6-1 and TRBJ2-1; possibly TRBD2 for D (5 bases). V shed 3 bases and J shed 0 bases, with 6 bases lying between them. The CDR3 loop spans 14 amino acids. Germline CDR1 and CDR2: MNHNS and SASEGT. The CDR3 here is CASSEGSSYNEQFF. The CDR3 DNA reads TGTGCCAGCAGTGAGGGGAGCTCCTACAATGAGCAGTTCTTC.